This T cell receptor (beta chain) was identified during a study of identical twins. One entry per CDR3 protein results from TCRdb running MiXCR on the 5' RACE reads. Among roughly 490,000 distinct CDR3 sequences listed, 13% to 15% were seen once. General study results and limits: The study found that models underestimated out-of-frame TCR alpha sharing in monozygotic twins. Diverse VJ usage suggested most zero-insertion clonotypes were not invariant T cells. It was cross-sectional statistical analysis, not following the same donors, that the conclusions relied on. Fewer insertions were carried by abundant cord blood beta clonotypes, but none was seen in memory repertoires.

The CDR3 runs 13 residues. V shed 6 bases, J shed 10 bases, and the junction held 9 bases outside the gene matches. CDR1 MNHNS and CDR2 SASEGT come from the germline V gene. On this clonotype: Its specificity is unknown.

The data were also submitted as part of a second study, on yellow fever vaccine responses in identical twins.

The chain couples TRBV6-1 to TRBJ1-2, with 9 bases aligning to TRBD1. This receptor was taken from a woman aged 18-29 years in good health. Sequences were obtained from CD4+ T cells sorted from blood. The CDR3: CASRLPGQGSYTF. CDR3 DNA sequence: TGTGCCAGCAGACTTCCGGGACAGGGATCCTACACCTTC.